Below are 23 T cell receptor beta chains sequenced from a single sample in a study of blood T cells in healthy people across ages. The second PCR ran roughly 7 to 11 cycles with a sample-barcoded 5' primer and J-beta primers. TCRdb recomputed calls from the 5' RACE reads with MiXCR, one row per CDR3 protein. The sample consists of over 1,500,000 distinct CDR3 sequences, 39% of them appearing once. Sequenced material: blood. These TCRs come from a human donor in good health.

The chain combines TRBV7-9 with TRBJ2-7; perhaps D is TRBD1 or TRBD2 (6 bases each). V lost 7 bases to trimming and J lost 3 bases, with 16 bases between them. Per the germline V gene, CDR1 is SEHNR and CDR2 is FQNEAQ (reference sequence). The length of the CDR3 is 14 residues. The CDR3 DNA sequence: TGTGCCAGCACCCTTACGGGGGCCCGCTACGAGCAGTACTTC. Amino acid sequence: CASTLTGARYEQYF.

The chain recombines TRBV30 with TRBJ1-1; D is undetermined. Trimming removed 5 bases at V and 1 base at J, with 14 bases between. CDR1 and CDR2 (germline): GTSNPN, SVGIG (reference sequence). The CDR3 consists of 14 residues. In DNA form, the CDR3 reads TGTGCCTGGGACCGGGTCAAAGCGAACACTGAAGCTTTCTTT. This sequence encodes CAWDRVKANTEAFF.

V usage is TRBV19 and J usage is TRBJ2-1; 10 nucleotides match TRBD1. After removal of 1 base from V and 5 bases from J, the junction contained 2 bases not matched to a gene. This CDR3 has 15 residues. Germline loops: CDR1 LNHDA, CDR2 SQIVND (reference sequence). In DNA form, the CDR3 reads TGTGCCAGTAGTATAGCGGGACAGGGGAACAATGAGCAGTTCTTC. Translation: CASSIAGQGNNEQFF.

This CDR3 is CSVDSGTMDYGYTF. The DNA for the CDR3 is TGCAGCGTTGATTCCGGGACAATGGACTATGGCTACACCTTC. This chain uses TRBV29-1 with TRBJ1-2, with D tentatively TRBD1 (6 bases). Trimming pared 3 bases from V and 3 bases from J, leaving 14 bases between. CDR1 and CDR2 from the germline V gene are SQVTM and ANQGSEA. The CDR3 has 14 residues.

The chain's CDR3 is CASSLLGRHEQFF. Written as DNA, the CDR3 is TGTGCCAGCAGTTTACTGGGTAGGCATGAGCAGTTCTTC. The V call is TRBV28, the J call TRBJ2-1, with no clear D. There are 13 residues in the CDR3. The V end lost 2 bases, the J end lost 8 bases, and 10 bases lay between the germline ends. Germline V lookup: CDR1 MDHEN, CDR2 SYDVKM.

CDR3 coding DNA: TGCGCCAGCAGCCAGAGGACAGGGGGTGAAAAACTGTTTTTT. Amino acid sequence: CASSQRTGGEKLFF. The genes are TRBV4-3 and TRBJ1-4, with 10 nucleotides matching TRBD1. The germline V gene encodes CDR1 LGHNA and CDR2 YSLEER. CDR3 length: 14 amino acids. J lost 7 bases, V lost 3 bases, and 2 bases had no gene match.

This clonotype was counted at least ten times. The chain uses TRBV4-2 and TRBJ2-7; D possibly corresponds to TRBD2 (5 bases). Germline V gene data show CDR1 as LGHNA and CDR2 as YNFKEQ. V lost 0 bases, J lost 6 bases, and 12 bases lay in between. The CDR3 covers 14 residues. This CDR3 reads CASSQDQLGIEQYF. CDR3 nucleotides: TGTGCCAGCAGCCAAGACCAACTAGGCATCGAGCAGTACTTC.

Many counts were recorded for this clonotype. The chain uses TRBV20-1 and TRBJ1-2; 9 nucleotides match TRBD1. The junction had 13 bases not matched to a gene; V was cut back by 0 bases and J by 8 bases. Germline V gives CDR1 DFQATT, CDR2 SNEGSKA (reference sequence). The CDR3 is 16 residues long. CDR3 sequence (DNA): TGCAGTGCTAGAGAAGTGACTTGGACAGGGGCTCGAGGCTACACCTTC. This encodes CSAREVTWTGARGYTF.

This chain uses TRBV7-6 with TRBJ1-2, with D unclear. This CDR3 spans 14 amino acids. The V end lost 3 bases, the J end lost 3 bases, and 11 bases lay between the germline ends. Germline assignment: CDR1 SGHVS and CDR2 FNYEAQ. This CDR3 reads CASSLFGQDYGYTF. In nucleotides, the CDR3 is TGTGCCAGCAGCTTGTTCGGGCAGGACTATGGCTACACCTTC.

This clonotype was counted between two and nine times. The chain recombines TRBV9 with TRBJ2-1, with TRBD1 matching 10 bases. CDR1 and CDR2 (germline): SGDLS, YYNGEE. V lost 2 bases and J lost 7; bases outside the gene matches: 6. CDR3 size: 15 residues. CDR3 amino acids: CASSVGTGAGNEQFF. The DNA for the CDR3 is TGTGCCAGCAGCGTCGGGACAGGGGCAGGGAATGAGCAGTTCTTC.

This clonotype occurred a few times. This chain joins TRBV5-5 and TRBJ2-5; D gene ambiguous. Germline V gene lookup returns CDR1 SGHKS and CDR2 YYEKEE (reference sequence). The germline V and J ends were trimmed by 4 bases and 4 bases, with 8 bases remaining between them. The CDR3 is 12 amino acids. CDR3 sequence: CASSRTVETQYF. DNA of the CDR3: TGTGCCAGCAGCCGGACGGTAGAGACCCAGTACTTC. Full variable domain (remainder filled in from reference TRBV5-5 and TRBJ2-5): DAGVTQSPTHLIKTRGQQVTLRCSPISGHKSVSWYQQVLGQGPQFIFQYYEKEERGRGNFPDRFSARQFPNYSSELNVNALLLGDSALYLCASSRTVETQYFGPGTRLLVL.

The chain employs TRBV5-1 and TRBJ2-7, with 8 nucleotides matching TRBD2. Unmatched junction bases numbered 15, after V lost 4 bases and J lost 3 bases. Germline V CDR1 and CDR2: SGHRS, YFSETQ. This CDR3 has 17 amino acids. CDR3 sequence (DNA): TGCGCCAGCAGCCTCCTCGGGGGGGTTCCTCCTGGCTACGAGCAGTACTTC. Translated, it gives CASSLLGGVPPGYEQYF.

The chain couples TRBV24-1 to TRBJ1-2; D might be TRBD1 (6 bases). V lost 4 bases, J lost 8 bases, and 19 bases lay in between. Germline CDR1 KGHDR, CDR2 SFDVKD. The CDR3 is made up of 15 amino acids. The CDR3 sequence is CATSDQRGAAGGYTF. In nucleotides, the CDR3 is TGTGCCACCAGTGACCAACGGGGGGCCGCGGGAGGCTACACCTTC.

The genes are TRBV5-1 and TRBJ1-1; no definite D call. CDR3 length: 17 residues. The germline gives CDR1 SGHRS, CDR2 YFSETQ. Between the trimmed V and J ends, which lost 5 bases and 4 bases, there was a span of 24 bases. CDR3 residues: CASSNSGANVESTEAFF. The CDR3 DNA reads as TGCGCCAGCAGTAATAGCGGCGCGAACGTTGAGAGCACTGAAGCTTTCTTT.

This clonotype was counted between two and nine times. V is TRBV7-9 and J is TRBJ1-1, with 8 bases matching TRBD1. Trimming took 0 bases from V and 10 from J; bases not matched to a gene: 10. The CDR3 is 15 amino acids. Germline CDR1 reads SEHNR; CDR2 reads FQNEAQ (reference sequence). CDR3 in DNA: TGTGCCAGCAGCTTAGCTATCAGGGGGCCGGATCCAGCTTTCTTT. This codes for CASSLAIRGPDPAFF.

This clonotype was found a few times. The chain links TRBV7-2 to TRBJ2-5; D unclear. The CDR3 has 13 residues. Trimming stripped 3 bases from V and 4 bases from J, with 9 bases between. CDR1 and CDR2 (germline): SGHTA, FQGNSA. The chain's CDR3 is CASSFFSRETQYF. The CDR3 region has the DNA TGTGCCAGCAGCTTTTTTTCCCGAGAGACCCAGTACTTC.

The CDR3 here is CASTISSTDTQYF. The CDR3 DNA reads TGTGCCAGCACCATATCATCGACAGATACGCAGTATTTT. The rearrangement links TRBV5-5 to TRBJ2-3; no clear D. Per the germline V gene, CDR1 is SGHKS and CDR2 is YYEKEE (reference sequence). Trimming left V 6 bases short and J 3 bases short, with 11 bases between. CDR3 length equals 13 residues.

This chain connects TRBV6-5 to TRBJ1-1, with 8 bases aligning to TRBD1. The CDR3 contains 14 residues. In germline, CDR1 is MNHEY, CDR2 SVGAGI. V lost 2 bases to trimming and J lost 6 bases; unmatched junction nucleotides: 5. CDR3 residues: CASSYDRGAAEAFF. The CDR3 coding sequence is TGTGCCAGCAGTTACGACAGGGGTGCGGCTGAAGCTTTCTTT.

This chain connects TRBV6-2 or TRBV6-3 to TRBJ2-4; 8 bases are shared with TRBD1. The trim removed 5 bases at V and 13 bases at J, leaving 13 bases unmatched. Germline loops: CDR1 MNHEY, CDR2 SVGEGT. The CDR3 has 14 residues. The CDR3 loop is CASSPARGQASQYF. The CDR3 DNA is TGTGCCAGCAGTCCCGCAAGGGGACAGGCTTCCCAGTACTTC.

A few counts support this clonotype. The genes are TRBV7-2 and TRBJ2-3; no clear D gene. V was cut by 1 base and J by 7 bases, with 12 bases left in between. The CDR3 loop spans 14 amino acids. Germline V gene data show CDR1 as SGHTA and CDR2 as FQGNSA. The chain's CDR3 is CASSLVWTENTQYF. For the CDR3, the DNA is TGTGCCAGCAGCTTAGTCTGGACCGAGAATACGCAGTATTTT.

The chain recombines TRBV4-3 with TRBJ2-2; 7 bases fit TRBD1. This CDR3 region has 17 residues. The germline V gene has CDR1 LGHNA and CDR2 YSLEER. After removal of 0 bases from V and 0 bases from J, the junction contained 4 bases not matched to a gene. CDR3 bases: TGCGCCAGCAGCCAAGACATTCAGGGGGCGAACACCGGGGAGCTGTTTTTT. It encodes CASSQDIQGANTGELFF.

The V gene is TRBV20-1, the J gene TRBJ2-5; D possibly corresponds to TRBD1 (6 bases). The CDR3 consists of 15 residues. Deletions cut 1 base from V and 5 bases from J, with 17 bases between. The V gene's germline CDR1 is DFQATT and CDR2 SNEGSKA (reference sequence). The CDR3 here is CSARVEWGPAETQYF. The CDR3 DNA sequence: TGCAGTGCTAGAGTTGAGTGGGGGCCGGCGGAGACCCAGTACTTC.

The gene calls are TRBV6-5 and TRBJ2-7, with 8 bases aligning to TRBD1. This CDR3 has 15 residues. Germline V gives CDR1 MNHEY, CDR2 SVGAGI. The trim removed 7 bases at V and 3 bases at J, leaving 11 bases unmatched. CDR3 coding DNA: TGTGCCAGCACCTTCTGGACAGGGACGGACTACGAGCAGTACTTC. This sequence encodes CASTFWTGTDYEQYF.